The next 14 T cell receptor beta chains were all read from a single sample in a study of control samples from healthy donors and cancer patients. The protocol was immunoSEQ multiplex PCR, while the TCRdb copy is restricted to in-frame clones and leaves out a portion. The table lists 150,000 to 200,000 clones, about 90% of them singletons. Material: blood. These receptors all stem from a woman aged 25 to 45 in good health.

This clone was seen a handful of times. This chain's CDR3 is CASSGGSANQPQHF. In DNA, the CDR3 is TGTGCCAGCAGCGGGGGATCCGCAAATCAGCCCCAGCATTTT. V is TRBV9 and J is TRBJ1-5; no firm D call. CDR1 is SGDLS and CDR2 is YYNGEE in the germline V gene. The ends were cut back, 3 bases at V and 4 bases at J, with 11 bases in the middle. The CDR3 sequence is 14 residues long.

The chain combines TRBV7-6 with TRBJ2-1; no clear D. CDR3 size: 13 residues. Germline V gene data show CDR1 as SGHVS and CDR2 as FNYEAQ. Trimming left V 4 bases short and J 6 bases short, with 10 bases between. This CDR3 is CASSSETRNEQFF. In DNA form, the CDR3 reads TGTGCCAGCAGCTCTGAGACCCGCAATGAGCAGTTCTTC.

The chain links TRBV7-9 to TRBJ1-1; TRBD1 matches 9 bases. The CDR3 consists of 13 residues. The germline V gene has CDR1 SEHNR and CDR2 FQNEAQ (reference sequence). V shed 1 base, J shed 10 bases, and the junction held 4 bases outside the gene matches. Here the CDR3 reads CASSLVGGQGAFF. CDR3 nucleotides: TGTGCCAGCAGCTTAGTCGGGGGACAGGGAGCTTTCTTT.

This chain links TRBV18 with TRBJ2-3; no clear D gene. Germline V lookup: CDR1 KGHSH, CDR2 LQKENI. CDR3 size: 14 residues. V was shortened by 0 bases and J by 1 base, with 5 bases between the two germline ends. The CDR3 DNA follows: TGTGCCAGCTCACCACCCACACGCACAGATACGCAGTATTTT. This translates into CASSPPTRTDTQYF.

The V and J genes are TRBV6-5 and TRBJ2-7, with D possibly being TRBD2 (5 bases). This CDR3 is built from 13 residues. Germline assignment: CDR1 MNHEY and CDR2 SVGAGI. V lost 6 bases to trimming and J lost 3 bases, with 12 bases between them. For the CDR3, the DNA is TGTGCCAGCAGGCCCGGAGGCGGCTACGAGCAGTACGTC. Protein: CASRPGGGYEQYV.

This clone has only a few counts. The genes are TRBV4-2 and TRBJ2-1, with 12 nucleotides matching TRBD2. Unmatched junction bases numbered 3, after V lost 0 bases and J lost 9 bases. The CDR3 length is 15 residues. Per the germline V gene, CDR1 is LGHNA and CDR2 is YNFKEQ. This CDR3 is CASSQETSGSSEQFF. The CDR3 region has the DNA TGTGCCAGCAGCCAAGAGACTAGCGGGAGTTCTGAGCAGTTCTTC.

The V gene is TRBV27, the J gene TRBJ2-5, with D maybe TRBD2 (6 bases). CDR1 and CDR2 (germline): MNHEY, SMNVEV (reference sequence). Trimming took off 5 bases at V and 5 bases at J, with 21 bases between the two ends. This CDR3 comprises 16 residues. This CDR3 reads CASSIRGGIGTETQYF. For the CDR3, the DNA is TGTGCCAGCAGTATCCGGGGAGGTATAGGTACGGAGACCCAGTACTTC.

The rearrangement uses TRBV5-1 and TRBJ1-1; D gene unclear. Germline V lookup: CDR1 SGHRS, CDR2 YFSETQ. The CDR3 contains 13 residues. V was clipped by 0 bases and J by 13 bases, with 16 bases between them. CDR3 amino acids: CASSLERPGSDFF. The CDR3, as DNA: TGCGCCAGCAGCTTGGAGAGGCCCGGGAGCGATTTCTTT.

The V call is TRBV5-4, the J call TRBJ2-2; D could derive from TRBD1 or TRBD2 (5 bases each). The CDR3 contains 15 residues. Trimming took off 1 base at V and 6 bases at J, with 13 bases between the two ends. Germline CDR1 is SGHNT and CDR2 is YYREEE (reference sequence). Here the CDR3 DNA reads TGTGCCAGCAGCTTGACCGGTGGGGGTGCCGGGGAGCTGTTTTTT. Translated: CASSLTGGGAGELFF.

The chain employs TRBV18 and TRBJ2-5; a weak D match, TRBD2 (6 bases). CDR1 KGHSH and CDR2 LQKENI come from the germline V gene. Trimming cost V 4 bases and J 9 bases, with 12 bases left between them. The length of the CDR3 is 12 residues. Here the CDR3 reads CASSLVGEAQYF. The CDR3 coding sequence is TGTGCCAGCTCACTTGTGGGGGAGGCCCAGTACTTC.

V usage is TRBV19 and J usage is TRBJ2-3; no clear D. From germline, CDR1 is LNHDA and CDR2 SQIVND (reference sequence). The V end was cut by 2 bases, the J end by 7 bases, with 19 bases between. The CDR3 loop spans 16 amino acids. CDR3 loop: CASSINTMVRSHTQYF. CDR3 nucleotides: TGTGCCAGTAGTATAAACACGATGGTTCGCTCCCATACGCAGTATTTT.

This chain connects TRBV29-1 to TRBJ2-2; no clear D. Germline-derived CDR1 and CDR2 are SQVTM and ANQGSEA. The CDR3 runs to 15 residues. V dropped 4 bases and J dropped 0 bases, with 12 bases sitting between them. CDR3 protein: CSVGVGSANTGELFF. As DNA, the CDR3 is TGCAGCGTTGGCGTTGGATCCGCGAACACCGGGGAGCTGTTTTTT.

The V call is TRBV9, the J call TRBJ1-4; the D is unclear. The CDR3 is made up of 13 amino acids. Germline CDR1 reads SGDLS; CDR2 reads YYNGEE. Trimming took off 0 bases at V and 12 bases at J, with 12 bases between the two ends. CDR3 in amino acids: CASSVAGGSELFF. For the CDR3, the DNA is TGTGCCAGCAGCGTAGCGGGAGGGAGTGAACTGTTTTTT.

V gene TRBV15 combines with J gene TRBJ2-1; D is ambiguous. In germline, CDR1 is LNHNV, CDR2 YYDKDF (reference sequence). Trimming left V 8 bases short and J 8 bases short, with 13 bases between. The CDR3 totals 12 residues. The chain's CDR3 is CATSEPWDEQFF. Here the CDR3 DNA reads TGTGCCACCTCGGAACCCTGGGATGAGCAGTTCTTC.